Presented here are 8 T cell receptor beta chains from one specimen sequenced in a study of blood T cell repertoires in COVID-19 (dated by TCRdb to between 2020 and 2021). The method was the immunoSEQ multiplex PCR assay. TCRdb mirrors the immuneACCESS table, restricted to in-frame sequences. Some clones are absent from its copies; in checked studies, under half trace to an unresolved V gene, and the reason for the others is unknown. Recorded for this sample are about 190,000 clones; less than 90% of them occurred a single time. The top ten clonotypes cover about 1% of the sample. Specimen: peripheral blood. Receptor source: a man aged 25 to 40 with acute or convalescent COVID-19.

CDR3 nucleotide sequence: TGCGCCAGCAGCCTGGGGGACAGGGGAGGAGGAGGCTACACCTTC. It is translated as CASSLGDRGGGGYTF. The chain employs TRBV5-1 and TRBJ1-2, with TRBD1 identical over 10 bases. CDR1 SGHRS and CDR2 YFSETQ come from the germline V gene. This CDR3 contains 15 residues. The V and J ends lost 4 bases and 8 bases, in that order; junction bases with no gene match: 11. Together with reference TRBV5-1 and TRBJ1-2, the CDR3 gives the full variable domain: KAGVTQTPRYLIKTRGQQVTLSCSPISGHRSVSWYQQTPGQGLQFLFEYFSETQRNKGNFPGRFSGRQFSNSRSEMNVSTLELGDSALYLCASSLGDRGGGGYTFGSGTRLTVV.

The gene calls are TRBV2 and TRBJ1-5, with a possible D match to TRBD1 (5 bases). Per germline, CDR1 SNHLY and CDR2 FYNNEI. The CDR3 has 13 residues. V shed 1 base and J shed 4 bases, with 5 bases lying between them. The CDR3 DNA is TGTGCCAGCAGTGAAGAGGGGAATCAGCCCCAGCATTTT. This codes for CASSEEGNQPQHF.

In regard to this clone: Other DNA sequences within the sample encode an identical CDR3. The genes are TRBV28 and TRBJ2-1; a possible D gene is TRBD1 (5 bases). Germline CDR1 MDHEN, CDR2 SYDVKM. Trimming cost V 2 bases and J 9 bases, with 5 bases left between them. This CDR3 contains 11 residues. In DNA, the CDR3 is TGTGCCAGCAGTTTAAGGGGTGAGCAGTTCTTC. It codes for CASSLRGEQFF.

This clone was seen a handful of times. The J gene is TRBJ2-2, the V gene TRBV18; D is uncertain. The CDR3 is 12 residues long. V was shortened by 4 bases and J by 8 bases, with 8 bases between the two germline ends. Germline V gives CDR1 KGHSH, CDR2 LQKENI. CDR3: CASSLRRGELFF. The CDR3 bases are TGTGCCAGCTCACTGAGGCGTGGGGAGCTGTTTTTT.

The chain combines TRBV24-1 with TRBJ2-1; 13 bases are a match to TRBD2. This CDR3 is 17 amino acids long. V was pared by 1 base and J by 9 bases, with 8 bases of the junction left unmatched. Germline loops: CDR1 KGHDR, CDR2 SFDVKD. The CDR3 is CATSDFRTSGREGEQFF. The CDR3 nucleotides read TGTGCCACCAGTGATTTCCGGACTAGCGGGAGAGAGGGTGAGCAGTTCTTC.

The gene calls are TRBV24-1 and TRBJ2-2, with no clear D. Trimming removed 3 bases from V and 2 bases from J, with 6 bases in between. Germline CDR1 is KGHDR and CDR2 is SFDVKD. The CDR3 is 14 amino acids. This chain's CDR3 is CATSDLSNTGELFF. DNA for the CDR3: TGTGCCACCAGTGATCTCAGTAACACCGGGGAGCTGTTTTTT.

The chain joins TRBV12-3 or TRBV12-4 to TRBJ2-7, with 9 bases lining up with TRBD2. This CDR3 region has 13 residues. The J segment lost 6 bases and the V segment lost 6 bases, leaving 6 bases of the junction unmatched. The CDR3, as DNA: TGTGCCAGCAGCTTAATAGCGGGAGTCGAGCAGTACTTC. This translates into CASSLIAGVEQYF.

This chain joins TRBV20-1 and TRBJ2-6, with D possibly TRBD2 on 6 matching bases. V lost 3 bases, J lost 0 bases, and 12 bases lay in between. Germline lookup yields CDR1 DFQATT and CDR2 SNEGSKA (reference sequence). The CDR3 is 16 amino acids. CDR3 region: CSASAAGTSGANVLTF. The DNA of the CDR3 is TGCAGTGCTAGTGCGGCGGGAACCTCTGGGGCCAACGTCCTGACTTTC.